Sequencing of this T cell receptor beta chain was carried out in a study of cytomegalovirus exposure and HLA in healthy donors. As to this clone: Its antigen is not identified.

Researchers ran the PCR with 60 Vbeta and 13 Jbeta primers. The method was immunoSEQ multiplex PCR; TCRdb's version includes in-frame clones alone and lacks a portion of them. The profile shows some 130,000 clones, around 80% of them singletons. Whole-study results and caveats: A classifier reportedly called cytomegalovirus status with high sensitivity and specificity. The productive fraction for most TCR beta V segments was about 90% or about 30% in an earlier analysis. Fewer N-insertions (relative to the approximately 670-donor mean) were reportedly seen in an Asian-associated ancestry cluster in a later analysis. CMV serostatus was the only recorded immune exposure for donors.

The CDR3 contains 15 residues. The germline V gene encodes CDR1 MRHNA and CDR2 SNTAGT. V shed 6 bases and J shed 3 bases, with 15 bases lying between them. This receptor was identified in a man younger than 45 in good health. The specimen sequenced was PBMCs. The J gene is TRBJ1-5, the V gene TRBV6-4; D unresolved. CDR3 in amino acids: CASSAWAGVNQPQHF. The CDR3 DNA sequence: TGTGCCAGCAGCGCTTGGGCAGGCGTCAATCAGCCCCAGCATTTT.